The 9 T cell receptor beta chains in this list originate from one sample, sequenced in a study of T-cell memory formation after mild COVID-19. TCRdb used MiXCR to reprocess the 5' RACE reads, holding one entry per CDR3 protein. The table shows about 150,000 distinct CDR3 sequences, with 15% to 20% occurring only once. The material sequenced was PBMCs or a T cell subset sorted from them (not recorded which). These TCRs come from an adult woman who had mild COVID-19 (a few samples of this study predate the infection). Cell type and time point are not known.

This clonotype was observed a few times. This chain joins TRBV5-6 and TRBJ1-2; D remains unclear. The CDR3 is made up of 13 amino acids. Trimming took 1 base from V and 4 from J, leaving 8 bases between them. CDR1 and CDR2 (germline): SGHDT, YYEEEE. The CDR3 here is CASSLRRPYGYTF. CDR3 bases: TGTGCCAGCAGCTTGCGACGGCCCTATGGCTACACCTTC.

The rearrangement uses TRBV11-2 and TRBJ2-7; D may match TRBD1 or TRBD2 (5 bases each). Trimming shortened V by 0 bases and J by 5 bases, and 11 bases separated the two germline ends. The CDR3 is made up of 14 amino acids. CDR1 SGHAT and CDR2 FQNNGV come from the germline V gene. The CDR3 DNA follows: TGTGCCAGCAGCTTAGATTTGTGGGACGACGAGCAGTACTTC. The encoded protein is CASSLDLWDDEQYF.

This clonotype was observed a few times. V is TRBV9 and J is TRBJ2-2; D is possibly TRBD1 (6 bases). The V and J ends lost 0 bases and 0 bases respectively, with 12 bases between them. CDR3 length: 17 residues. Germline V gene lookup returns CDR1 SGDLS and CDR2 YYNGEE. CDR3 sequence reads: CASSVGGTLPNTGELFF. CDR3 DNA: TGTGCCAGCAGCGTAGGAGGGACACTACCGAACACCGGGGAGCTGTTTTTT.

This clonotype has just a few counts. V and J are TRBV12-3 or TRBV12-4 and TRBJ2-7; TRBD2 matches 11 bases. V shed 3 bases, J shed 1 base, and the junction held 2 bases outside the gene matches. This CDR3 spans 15 amino acids. The CDR3 nucleotides read TGTGCCAGCAGTTTTAGGACTAGCGGGTCCTACGAGCAGTACTTC. This sequence encodes CASSFRTSGSYEQYF.

The J gene is TRBJ2-7, the V gene TRBV5-1; D gene ambiguous. Deletions cut 3 bases from V and 3 bases from J, with 10 bases between. The CDR3 loop spans 13 amino acids. Germline CDR1 and CDR2: SGHRS and YFSETQ. The CDR3 sequence is CASSSTVHYEQYF. CDR3 sequence (DNA): TGCGCCAGCAGCTCCACGGTACACTACGAGCAGTACTTC.

A remark on this clonotype: Likely a read error: the CDR3 ends without its conserved phenylalanine or tryptophan. This rearrangement joins TRBV29-1 to TRBJ2-5; D unresolved. The germline CDR1 and CDR2 sequences are SQVTM and ANQGSEA. V lost 4 bases and J 2 bases, leaving 8 bases between the germline ends. The CDR3 length is 12 residues. The CDR3 protein is CSVGNRQETQYI. The CDR3 DNA reads TGCAGCGTTGGGAACAGACAAGAGACCCAGTACATC.

Only a few counts were recorded for this clonotype. CDR3 in DNA: TGTGCCACCAGTGATGACTACTACAATGAGCAGTTCTTC. Its translation is CATSDDYYNEQFF. V gene TRBV24-1 combines with J gene TRBJ2-1; a weak D match, TRBD2 (5 bases). The CDR3 has 13 amino acids. Deletions cut 3 bases from V and 3 bases from J, with 5 bases between. Germline values: CDR1 KGHDR, CDR2 SFDVKD.

This rearrangement joins TRBV7-8 to TRBJ1-5, with TRBD1 as a possible D gene (6 bases). Per the germline V gene, CDR1 is SGHVS and CDR2 is FQNEAQ. CDR3 size: 16 residues. Trimming stripped 1 base from V and 1 base from J, with 11 bases between. As DNA, the CDR3 is TGTGCCAGCAGCTTAGGGGGGCGCGGGAGCAATCAGCCCCAGCATTTT. It is translated as CASSLGGRGSNQPQHF.

The chain joins TRBV5-6 to TRBJ1-5; the D gene is possibly TRBD1 (5 bases). V lost 1 base and J 5 bases, leaving 13 bases between the germline ends. Germline V gene sequence: CDR1 SGHDT, CDR2 YYEEEE. The CDR3 has 15 amino acids. The chain's CDR3 is CASSLWGSPDQPQHF. In DNA, the CDR3 is TGTGCCAGCAGCTTGTGGGGGAGTCCCGATCAGCCCCAGCATTTT. Looking up the rest from reference TRBV5-6 and TRBJ1-5 gives the full variable domain: DAGVTQSPTHLIKTRGQQVTLRCSPKSGHDTVSWYQQALGQGPQFIFQYYEEEERQRGNFPDRFSGHQFPNYSSELNVNALLLGDSALYLCASSLWGSPDQPQHFGDGTRLSIL.